This is a list of T cell receptor beta chains from one sample in a study of blood T cell repertoires in COVID-19. TCRdb keeps only in-frame clones here, not all; method: immunoSEQ multiplex PCR. The sample shows approximately 100,000 clones, 75% to 85% of them seen only once. Sequenced sample: peripheral blood. All receptors derive from a human donor in a cohort sampled during active COVID-19. Each CDR3 is given with its conserved first and last residue. The D gene is left open where the match is weak.

16	TRBD2	TRBV28	TRBJ2-2	CASSFSGRLNTGELFF
15	.	TRBV30	TRBJ1-2	CAWSVSTGGVYGYTF
18	TRBD2	TRBV4-1	TRBJ2-7	CASSQTIAGGIFSYEQYF
15	TRBD1	TRBV7-6	TRBJ2-5	CASSFRQGGQETQYF
15	.	TRBV7-3	TRBJ1-1	CASGGGKKVGTEAFF
14	.	TRBV10-3	TRBJ1-3	CAIRGPRSGNTIYF
15	.	TRBV27	TRBJ1-4	CASSLSLRTNEKLFF
13	.	TRBV25-1	TRBJ2-7	CASSEPSGDEQYF
14	TRBD2	TRBV5-6	TRBJ2-3	CASSLVRGADTQYF
15	.	TRBV11-3	TRBJ1-3	CASSLDRVSGNTIYF
17	TRBD1	TRBV27	TRBJ1-2	CASRLSGGLLSNYGYTF
13	TRBD1	TRBV30	TRBJ1-5	CAWSVTGDQPQHF
14	TRBD1	TRBV13	TRBJ2-7	CASSLGQGTGEQYF
15	.	TRBV4-1	TRBJ1-5	CASSFGAGVNQPQHF
13	.	TRBV29-1	TRBJ1-2	CSVEYTFLYGYTF
16	TRBD1	TRBV7-9	TRBJ1-5	CASSLGGQTANQPQHF
13	.	TRBV18	TRBJ1-5	CASSSQGNQPQHF
13	TRBD2	TRBV5-1	TRBJ2-7	CASSWGLSNEQYF
15	.	TRBV7-9	TRBJ1-5	CASSFGAGKNQPQHF